Described below is a single T cell receptor beta chain sequence and its context. What it binds is unknown. This sample is drawn from a study of cytomegalovirus exposure and HLA in healthy donors. Points from the study as a whole: The authors enumerated over 150 TCR beta chains as linked to cytomegalovirus. The classifier was said to identify cytomegalovirus status with high specificity and sensitivity. Usually a TCR sequence was rare, but some public TCRs were found in many donors.

Clones were sequenced by immunoSEQ multiplex PCR, and TCRdb holds only the in-frame ones, with some missing. The table has tens of thousands of clones, around 95% seen once. Germline CDR1 is SGDLS and CDR2 is YYNGEE. V was clipped by 0 bases and J by 3 bases, with 12 bases between them. The CDR3 extends over 15 amino acids. The chain couples TRBV9 to TRBJ2-5; the D is unclear. This receptor was obtained from a man between 18 and 35 years old in good health and CMV-seronegative. Material for sequencing was PBMCs. The chain's CDR3 is CASSVEAHREETQYF. The CDR3 DNA is TGTGCCAGCAGCGTAGAAGCCCACAGAGAAGAGACCCAGTACTTC.